Listed below are T cell receptor beta chains from one sample, sequenced in a study of T cell responses to AZD1222 COVID-19 vaccine. The method was immunoSEQ multiplex PCR; TCRdb's version includes in-frame clones alone and lacks a portion of them. In the table there are under 120,000 clones, more than 90% of which are singletons. Sequenced material: peripheral blood, taken on day 0 of AZD1222 vaccination. These receptors were obtained from an adult in good health. CDR3s include the opening cysteine and the closing phenylalanine or tryptophan. The D gene is left open where the match is weak. The size field is filled for only some rows; it gives once, few, many or a size class.

J gene | clone size | D gene | V gene | CDR3 DNA | CDR3 protein
TRBJ1-2 | - | - | TRBV11-2 | TGTGCCAGCAGCCCGGGAAATGGCTACACCTTC | CASSPGNGYTF
TRBJ2-7 | - | - | TRBV29-1 | TGCAGCGTGGGGATCATCGCCGAGGGGGAGCAGTACTTC | CSVGIIAEGEQYF
TRBJ1-1 | once | - | TRBV15 | TGTGCCACCAGCAGTGGGATCCGGGCTACGTCGCCGATTGAAGCTTTCTTT | CATSSGIRATSPIEAFF
TRBJ2-3 | - | - | TRBV28 | TGTGCCAGCAGTTTACTCCCGGACACTTCTAGCACAGATACGCAGTATTTT | CASSLLPDTSSTDTQYF
TRBJ2-7 | - | TRBD2 | TRBV27 | TGTGCCAGCAGTCGAAAGCGGGGGGCCGACTACGAGCAGTACTTC | CASSRKRGADYEQYF
TRBJ2-7 | few | TRBD1 | TRBV6-5 | TGTGCCAGCAGTTATCGGGGACAGGGGGGATACGAGCAGTACTTC | CASSYRGQGGYEQYF
TRBJ2-5 | once | - | TRBV30 | TGTGCCTGGAGTGCTCCTTACAGGGAGGAGAAGACCCAGTACTTC | CAWSAPYREEKTQYF
TRBJ2-2 | - | TRBD1 | TRBV9 | TGTGCCAGCAGCTCAGGGACAGGGGACACCGGGGAGCTGTTTTTT | CASSSGTGDTGELFF
TRBJ2-1 | - | TRBD2 | TRBV7-2 | TGTGCCAGCAGCATACTAGCGGGAGGGCCCCATGAGCAGTTCTTC | CASSILAGGPHEQFF
TRBJ2-2 | - | - | TRBV7-2 | TGTGCCAGCAGTTCTACCGGGGAGCTGTTTTTT | CASSSTGELFF
TRBJ2-1 | - | TRBD2 | TRBV7-2 | TGTGCCAGCAGCGTCCTGAGGACTAGCGGTGAGCAGTTCTTC | CASSVLRTSGEQFF
TRBJ2-7 | - | - | TRBV3-1/TRBV3-2 | TGTGCCAGCAGCCAAGCTAATCCTCGCGGGGTCGGGGCCTACGAGCAGTACTTC | CASSQANPRGVGAYEQYF
TRBJ1-5 | - | - | TRBV28 | TGTGCCAGCAGTTTAGACACAGGGAGTAGCAATCAGCCCCAGCATTTT | CASSLDTGSSNQPQHF
TRBJ1-6 | - | - | TRBV27 | TGTGCCAGCAGTTTCAATAATTCACCCCTCCACTTT | CASSFNNSPLHF
TRBJ1-2 | - | - | TRBV9 | TGTGCCAGCAGCGGCCGACAGTATGGCTATGGCTACACCTTC | CASSGRQYGYGYTF
TRBJ1-2 | - | - | TRBV28 | TGTGCCAGCAGTCCACCCGGGACGGTAGAGGGGAACACCTTC | CASSPPGTVEGNTF
TRBJ1-1 | - | - | TRBV10-3 | TGTGCCATCAGTGATTGGGGGAAGGACACTGAAGCTTTCTTT | CAISDWGKDTEAFF
TRBJ1-2 | - | - | TRBV7-2 | TGTGCCAGCAGCTTAGAAGGGCGTTCATACGGCTACACCTTC | CASSLEGRSYGYTF
TRBJ2-5 | - | - | TRBV11-3 | TGTGCCAGCAGCTTTAGGGGCCCCCAAGAGACCCAGTACTTC | CASSFRGPQETQYF
TRBJ2-7 | - | - | TRBV27 | TGTGCCAGCAGAAGGACCGAAGAAACCTACGAGCAGTACTTC | CASRRTEETYEQYF
TRBJ1-1 | - | - | TRBV3-1/TRBV3-2 | TGTGCCAGCAGCCAAGGATTGGGGACGTTCAGGGGTAATGAAGCTTTCTTT | CASSQGLGTFRGNEAFF
TRBJ1-4 | - | TRBD1 | TRBV7-8 | TGTGCCAGCAGCTTAGGGGACAGGGATCGTGAAAAACTGTTTTTT | CASSLGDRDREKLFF
TRBJ2-1 | - | - | TRBV5-4 | TGTGCCATATCCGGGACCATCTACAATGAGCAGTTCTTC | CAISGTIYNEQFF
TRBJ2-5 | - | - | TRBV21-1 | TGTGCCAGCAGCAAAACTTGGTACAAACAAGAGACCCAGTACTTC | CASSKTWYKQETQYF
TRBJ2-3 | once | TRBD2 | TRBV11-3 | TGTGCCAGCAGCTATGGACTAGCGGAGCGCACAGATACGCAGTATTTT | CASSYGLAERTDTQYF
TRBJ1-6 | - | - | TRBV28 | TGTGCCAGCAGTTTATACAGCCGCTCCTATAATTCACCCCTCCACTTT | CASSLYSRSYNSPLHF
TRBJ1-1 | - | - | TRBV5-1 | TGCGCCAGCAGCCAAAGACAGCAGAACACTGAAGCTTTCTTT | CASSQRQQNTEAFF
TRBJ1-2 | - | - | TRBV27 | TGTGCCAGCAGTCCCGGACGGTCCTATGGCTACACCTTC | CASSPGRSYGYTF
TRBJ1-1 | once | - | TRBV9 | TGTGCCAGCAGCGTAGGGACACCCAGGAACACTGAAGCTTTCTTT | CASSVGTPRNTEAFF
TRBJ1-1 | - | TRBD1 | TRBV20-1 | TGCAGTGCTCCTCAGGACAGGGAAGCTTTCTTT | CSAPQDREAFF
TRBJ1-5 | - | - | TRBV24-1 | TGTGCCACCTCGGAGGGGGGCCATCAGCCCCAGCATTTT | CATSEGGHQPQHF
TRBJ2-7 | - | TRBD2 | TRBV7-8 | TGTGCCAGCAGCCCTAGCGGGTCAGGGCCCTTTGGCGAGCAGTACTTC | CASSPSGSGPFGEQYF
TRBJ2-5 | - | TRBD1 | TRBV7-7 | TGTGCCAGCAGCTTACAACAGGGGGGAGAGACCCAGTACTTC | CASSLQQGGETQYF
TRBJ2-2 | - | - | TRBV7-2 | TGTGCCAGCAGCAGAGGGGGGGCCACGAACACCGGGGAGCTGTTTTTT | CASSRGGATNTGELFF
TRBJ1-5 | - | - | TRBV7-2 | TGTGCCAGCAGCCCCTGGGGGGGGTCCGACCAGCCCCAGCATTTT | CASSPWGGSDQPQHF
TRBJ1-2 | few | TRBD1 | TRBV7-2 | TGTGCCAGCAGCTTGGACAGGGGGGAGACTAGCGGCTACACCTTC | CASSLDRGETSGYTF
TRBJ1-4 | once | - | TRBV9 | TGTGCCAGCAGCGTAGGGCGCGGCCCGAGGGAGGAAAAACTGTTTTTT | CASSVGRGPREEKLFF
TRBJ1-4 | once | - | TRBV5-1 | TGCGCCAGCAGCTCCGGACGGACAACTAATGAAAAACTGTTTTTT | CASSSGRTTNEKLFF
TRBJ2-5 | once | - | TRBV24-1 | TGTGCCACCAGTGATCGAGGGGGGGAGACCCAGTACTTC | CATSDRGGETQYF
TRBJ2-6 | - | TRBD1 | TRBV13 | TGTGCCAGCAGCTTAGTCCGACCGGGCAGGGGGCCCTCTGGGGCCAACGTCCTGACTTTC | CASSLVRPGRGPSGANVLTF
TRBJ2-1 | - | - | TRBV7-9 | TGTGCCAGCAGCTTAGTAGGTGTTGAGCAGTTCTTC | CASSLVGVEQFF
TRBJ1-5 | - | - | TRBV28 | TGTGCCAGCAGCCCGCAGGGGAGAGGCGAGCAGCCCCAGCATTTT | CASSPQGRGEQPQHF
TRBJ2-1 | - | TRBD1 | TRBV5-6 | TGTGCCAGCAGCGGGACAGGTTATTACAATGAGCAGTTCTTC | CASSGTGYYNEQFF
TRBJ2-1 | - | TRBD2 | TRBV7-3 | TGTGCCAGCAGCCCGAGGGAGGGACTAGCGGGGGGCAATGAGCAGTTCTTC | CASSPREGLAGGNEQFF
TRBJ1-5 | - | - | TRBV30 | TGTGCCTGGAGTGTACCGGGGGGCTGGCAGCCCCAGCATTTT | CAWSVPGGWQPQHF
TRBJ1-2 | - | - | TRBV7-2 | TGTGCCAGCAGCTTAGTTGCCGGGTCCAACTATGGCTACACCTTC | CASSLVAGSNYGYTF
TRBJ1-6 | - | TRBD1 | TRBV19 | TGTGCCAGTAGTACCTCCCGACAGGGTGCACCCCTCCACTTT | CASSTSRQGAPLHF
TRBJ1-1 | - | - | TRBV28 | TGTGCCAGCTATGAGACATCCATGAACACTGAAGCTTTCTTT | CASYETSMNTEAFF